Following are 14 T cell receptor beta chains from one sample sequenced in a study of blood T cell repertoires in COVID-19. Some clones are missing from TCRdb's copy, which holds only in-frame ones; the method was immunoSEQ multiplex PCR. Among some 70,000 clones listed, more than 75% were seen once. Sequenced: peripheral blood. The receptors stem from a man aged 45-65 years with active COVID-19.

The chain combines TRBV24-1 with TRBJ2-7; maybe TRBD2 (5 bases). V was clipped by 2 bases and J by 3 bases, with 10 bases between them. Germline CDR1 and CDR2: KGHDR and SFDVKD. The CDR3 is made up of 14 amino acids. As DNA, the CDR3 is TGTGCCACCAGTGATTCCCGACGGGGCTACGAGCAGTACTTC. Translating gives CATSDSRRGYEQYF.

This chain links TRBV6-1 with TRBJ2-2, with 8 nucleotides matching TRBD1. Unmatched junction bases numbered 22, after V lost 4 bases and J lost 6 bases. This CDR3 is 20 amino acids long. Germline V gives CDR1 MNHNS, CDR2 SASEGT. In DNA, the CDR3 is TGTGCCAGCAGTGCACTCAGGGGGCGAGGTTCGACCTTCGGGGCCGGGGAGCTGTTTTTT. Translated: CASSALRGRGSTFGAGELFF.

The V and J genes are TRBV5-1 and TRBJ1-2; tentative D call: TRBD1 (5 bases). The V gene lost 1 base and the J gene lost 8 bases, with 15 bases spanning the gap. The CDR3 totals 14 residues. CDR1 and CDR2 (germline): SGHRS, YFSETQ. For the CDR3, the DNA is TGCGCCAGCAGCTTGTCTCGGGGCGCGGGGGGCTACACCTTC. It is translated as CASSLSRGAGGYTF. Together with reference TRBV5-1 and TRBJ1-2, the CDR3 gives the full variable domain: KAGVTQTPRYLIKTRGQQVTLSCSPISGHRSVSWYQQTPGQGLQFLFEYFSETQRNKGNFPGRFSGRQFSNSRSEMNVSTLELGDSALYLCASSLSRGAGGYTFGSGTRLTVV.

The CDR3, as DNA: TGTGCCAGCAGCTTAAGTGGACAGGGGGCAGATACGCAGTATTTT. It specifies CASSLSGQGADTQYF. This rearrangement joins TRBV7-6 to TRBJ2-3; 10 bases are a match to TRBD1. The germline gives CDR1 SGHVS, CDR2 FNYEAQ. V lost 2 bases and J lost 4; bases outside the gene matches: 3. This CDR3 has 15 residues.

The chain uses TRBV4-3 and TRBJ2-5; a possible D gene is TRBD1 (5 bases). Trimming cost V 3 bases and J 0 bases, with 11 bases left between them. Germline CDR1 and CDR2: LGHNA and YSLEER. The CDR3 has 15 amino acids. DNA of the CDR3: TGCGCCAGCAGCCAGTCCCAGGGTTACCAAGAGACCCAGTACTTC. Protein: CASSQSQGYQETQYF.

This clone was counted a few times. The chain has TRBV9 and TRBJ2-7; 9 nucleotides match TRBD1. Germline V CDR1 and CDR2: SGDLS, YYNGEE. The V gene end was trimmed by 4 bases and the J gene end by 5 bases; junction bases not matched to a gene: 10. The CDR3 loop spans 15 amino acids. This CDR3 is CASSPFGQGSDEQYF. CDR3 bases: TGTGCCAGCAGCCCCTTCGGACAGGGGAGCGACGAGCAGTACTTC.

This clone was seen once. This sample includes further DNA sequences coding for the same CDR3. The chain combines TRBV28 with TRBJ2-7; TRBD1 agrees at 7 bases. V lost 5 bases, J lost 1 base, and 2 bases stayed unmatched. Germline loops: CDR1 MDHEN, CDR2 SYDVKM. The CDR3 spans 13 residues. The CDR3 DNA is TGTGCCAGCAGTCTGACAGGGTCCTACGAGCAGTACTTC. Residues: CASSLTGSYEQYF.

V usage is TRBV7-3 and J usage is TRBJ1-3; the match to TRBD1 covers 7 bases. This CDR3 spans 15 amino acids. Germline values: CDR1 SGHTA, CDR2 FQGTGA. The V gene end was trimmed by 7 bases and the J gene end by 4 bases; junction bases not matched to a gene: 10. CDR3: CASTSKGAGGNTIYF. The DNA of the CDR3 is TGTGCCAGCACCTCTAAGGGGGCGGGAGGAAACACCATATATTTT.

The CDR3 loop is CASSLGSASSTDTQYF. In nucleotides, the CDR3 is TGCGCCAGCAGCCTCGGGAGTGCATCTAGCACAGATACGCAGTATTTT. This chain uses TRBV4-3 with TRBJ2-3, with D perhaps matching TRBD2 (6 bases). The V end lost 4 bases, the J end lost 0 bases, and 14 bases lay between the germline ends. Germline V lookup: CDR1 LGHNA, CDR2 YSLEER. The CDR3 has 16 amino acids.

V is TRBV7-2 and J is TRBJ2-1; the D gene is possibly TRBD2 (6 bases). Between the trimmed V and J ends, which lost 4 bases and 0 bases, there was a span of 10 bases. The CDR3 is 15 residues long. The germline V gene has CDR1 SGHTA and CDR2 FQGNSA. The chain's CDR3 is CASSSGLLSYNEQFF. The CDR3 nucleotides read TGTGCCAGCAGCTCGGGACTCCTCTCCTACAATGAGCAGTTCTTC.

The rearrangement links TRBV2 to TRBJ2-3, with TRBD2 matching 10 bases. The germline V gene encodes CDR1 SNHLY and CDR2 FYNNEI. There are 15 residues in the CDR3. The ends lost 5 bases at V and 4 bases at J; junction bases unmatched: 6. This chain's CDR3 is CASSNLAGVADTQYF. CDR3 DNA sequence: TGTGCCAGCAGTAACCTAGCGGGAGTAGCAGATACGCAGTATTTT.

The gene calls are TRBV11-2 and TRBJ1-2; tentative D call: TRBD1 (6 bases). Germline CDR1 reads SGHAT; CDR2 reads FQNNGV. The CDR3 is 15 residues long. V gave up 2 bases and J gave up 8 bases, with 18 bases separating them. The CDR3 reads CASSLKGTGTTGYTF. The CDR3 coding sequence is TGTGCCAGCAGCTTAAAGGGTACAGGGACTACGGGCTACACCTTC.

J is TRBJ1-1 and V is TRBV5-4; 7 bases agree with TRBD1. From germline, CDR1 is SGHNT and CDR2 YYREEE (reference sequence). This CDR3 spans 16 amino acids. V was clipped by 0 bases and J by 0 bases; unmatched bases: 5. In nucleotides, the CDR3 is TGTGCCAGCAGCTTGGCCCCGGGACAGATGAACACTGAAGCTTTCTTT. Translated: CASSLAPGQMNTEAFF.

This chain connects TRBV4-3 to TRBJ1-1; TRBD1 agrees at 8 bases. CDR3 length: 14 residues. The ends lost 1 base at V and 7 bases at J; junction bases unmatched: 5. Germline CDR1 and CDR2: LGHNA and YSLEER. The CDR3 DNA follows: TGCGCCAGCAGCCAAGCTAGACAGGGGTTTGAAGCTTTCTTT. It yields the protein CASSQARQGFEAFF.